The entry that follows covers one TCR beta chain sequence. The germline V gene encodes CDR1 DFQATT and CDR2 SNEGSKA (reference sequence). The CDR3 extends over 14 amino acids. Trimming shortened V by 0 bases and J by 8 bases, and 16 bases separated the two germline ends. The data derive from a study of CD8 T cells in Susac syndrome. The authors reverse transcribed roughly 0.5 to 1 ug RNA with random hexamers. TCRdb used MiXCR to reprocess the immunoSEQ multiplex PCR reads, holding one entry per CDR3 protein. Among some 76,000 distinct CDR3 sequences, roughly 90% were seen once, and the ten largest hold roughly 0.49%.

The receptor was derived from a human donor with multiple sclerosis. Specimen: CD8+ T cells from PBMCs. The V gene is TRBV20-1, the J gene TRBJ1-2; D is unresolved. CDR3 in amino acids: CSARDYPDLEGYTF. For the CDR3, the DNA is TGCAGTGCTAGAGATTATCCAGACTTGGAAGGCTACACCTTC.